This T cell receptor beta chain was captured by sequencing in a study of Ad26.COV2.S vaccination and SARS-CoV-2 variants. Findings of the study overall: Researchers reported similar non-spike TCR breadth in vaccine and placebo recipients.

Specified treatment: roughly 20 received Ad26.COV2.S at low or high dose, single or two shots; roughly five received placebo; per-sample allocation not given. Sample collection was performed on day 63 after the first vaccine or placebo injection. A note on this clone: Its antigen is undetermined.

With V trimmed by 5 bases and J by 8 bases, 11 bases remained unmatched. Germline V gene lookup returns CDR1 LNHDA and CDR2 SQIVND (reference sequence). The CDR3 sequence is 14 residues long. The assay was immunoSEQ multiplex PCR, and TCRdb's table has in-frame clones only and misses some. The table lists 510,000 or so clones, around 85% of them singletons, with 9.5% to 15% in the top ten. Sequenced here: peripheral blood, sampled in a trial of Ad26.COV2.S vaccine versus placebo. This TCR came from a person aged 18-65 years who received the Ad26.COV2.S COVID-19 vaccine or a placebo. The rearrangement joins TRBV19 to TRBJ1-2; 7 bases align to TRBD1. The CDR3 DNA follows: TGTGCCAGTAGTTCCCGACAGGGCCGGGAGGGCTACACCTTC. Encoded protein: CASSSRQGREGYTF.